The rows below give T cell receptor beta chains drawn from one sample of a study of preoperative IRX-2 immunotherapy in early breast cancer. Profiled with immunoSEQ multiplex PCR; TCRdb holds only in-frame clones, not every one. The table records approximately 100,000 clones, approximately 90% of them present only once. The sample in question was tumor tissue, obtained after IRX-2 immunotherapy. These receptors originate from a human donor with breast cancer. Each CDR3 is given with its conserved first and last residue. The D gene is left open where the match is weak. A row's size may be missing; if present it is once, few, many or a size class.

D: .
V: TRBV6-8
size: .
J: TRBJ1-2
DNA: TGTGCCAGCAGTGCGCGGGTTCCGGGGTCTAACTATGGCTACACCTTC
CDR3: CASSARVPGSNYGYTF

D: .
V: TRBV15
size: few
J: TRBJ1-2
DNA: TGTGCCACCAGTGGGGCAGGGCGAGCATATGGCTACACCTTC
CDR3: CATSGAGRAYGYTF

D: TRBD2
V: TRBV30
size: .
J: TRBJ2-7
DNA: TGTGCCTGGACCTCTGGCGGGGGGGCCTACGAGCAGTACTTC
CDR3: CAWTSGGGAYEQYF

D: .
V: TRBV19
size: .
J: TRBJ1-6
DNA: TGTGCCAGTAGTCCCCGGGCGGGGGTGTTTTCTAATTCACCCCTCCACTTT
CDR3: CASSPRAGVFSNSPLHF

D: .
V: TRBV6-8
size: once
J: TRBJ1-2
DNA: TGTGCCAGCAGTTACTCGGAAGGGTTAGTTGGCTACACCTTC
CDR3: CASSYSEGLVGYTF

D: TRBD1
V: TRBV19
size: .
J: TRBJ2-2
DNA: TGTGCCAGTAGTATGACAGGGCGCACCGGGGAGCTGTTTTTT
CDR3: CASSMTGRTGELFF

D: .
V: TRBV15
size: .
J: TRBJ1-4
DNA: TGTGCCACCAGAAGGGAGGCGTCAGCAACTAATGAAAAACTGTTTTTT
CDR3: CATRREASATNEKLFF

D: .
V: TRBV28
size: .
J: TRBJ2-7
DNA: TGTGCCAGCAGTTATCCTAGCATTCGACTTGGCGAGCAGTACTTC
CDR3: CASSYPSIRLGEQYF

D: TRBD1
V: TRBV6-8
size: .
J: TRBJ1-4
DNA: TGTGCCACCGGGACAGGGTCGGCTGAAAAACTGTTTTTT
CDR3: CATGTGSAEKLFF

D: .
V: TRBV7-1
size: once
J: TRBJ2-1
DNA: TGTGCCAGCAGCCTCTCTATAGGGTCCAAAACCTACAATGAGCAGTTCTTC
CDR3: CASSLSIGSKTYNEQFF

D: .
V: TRBV11-3
size: .
J: TRBJ1-2
DNA: TGTGCCAGCACCCCTCTGAGGGGAAACTATGGCTACACCTTC
CDR3: CASTPLRGNYGYTF

D: .
V: TRBV19
size: few
J: TRBJ1-5
DNA: TGTGCCAGTAGAAAGGGCGAACAGCCCCAGCATTTT
CDR3: CASRKGEQPQHF

D: TRBD1
V: TRBV6-8
size: .
J: TRBJ1-2
DNA: TGTGCCATCAGGGATGGGACAGGCTATGGCTACACCTTC
CDR3: CAIRDGTGYGYTF

D: .
V: TRBV15
size: .
J: TRBJ1-1
DNA: TGTGCCACCAGCAGAGATCGGCCCTCGGGGCGGTATAACACTGAAGCTTTCTTT
CDR3: CATSRDRPSGRYNTEAFF

D: TRBD1
V: TRBV6-8
size: .
J: TRBJ1-5
DNA: TGTGCCAGCAGTTTCTATTCTCGGACAGGAAAAAGCAATCAGCCCCAGCATTTT
CDR3: CASSFYSRTGKSNQPQHF

D: .
V: TRBV5-1
size: .
J: TRBJ2-3
DNA: TGCGCCAGCAGCGAGCCGGCCGGACTCGCAGATACGCAGTATTTT
CDR3: CASSEPAGLADTQYF

D: .
V: TRBV10-1
size: .
J: TRBJ2-3
DNA: TGCGCCAGCAGTGAGTCGTCGAGAGGGTCCACAGATACGCAGTATTTT
CDR3: CASSESSRGSTDTQYF

D: TRBD2
V: TRBV18
size: once
J: TRBJ2-2
DNA: TGTGCCAGCTCACCAGGGACTAGCGGGTTCGGGGAGCTGTTTTTT
CDR3: CASSPGTSGFGELFF

D: .
V: TRBV7-5
size: .
J: TRBJ1-4
DNA: TGTGCCAGCAGCTTGAGCAGGGGCGAGGATGAAAAACTGTTTTTT
CDR3: CASSLSRGEDEKLFF

D: .
V: TRBV28
size: once
J: TRBJ1-1
DNA: TGTGCCAGCAGTGGGGCGAATTTGGGGACTGAAGCTTTCTTT
CDR3: CASSGANLGTEAFF

D: .
V: TRBV19
size: .
J: TRBJ2-2
DNA: TGTGCCAGTAGTATGGGTAGCGGAAAGAACACCGGGGAGCTGTTTTTT
CDR3: CASSMGSGKNTGELFF

D: .
V: TRBV7-8
size: .
J: TRBJ1-1
DNA: TGTGCCAGCAGCCCATACCAGGGGATGAACACTGAAGCTTTCTTT
CDR3: CASSPYQGMNTEAFF

D: .
V: TRBV19
size: .
J: TRBJ1-5
DNA: TGTGCCAGTACCAAACAGGGAGGAGGTCAGCCCCAGCATTTT
CDR3: CASTKQGGGQPQHF

D: TRBD1
V: TRBV28
size: .
J: TRBJ1-5
DNA: TGTGCCAGCAGTCCGACAGGGGGTTTTGGCAATCAGCCCCAGCATTTT
CDR3: CASSPTGGFGNQPQHF

D: .
V: TRBV15
size: .
J: TRBJ2-5
DNA: TGTGCCACCAGCAGAGATGCCGCCAGGGGCGGAGAGACCCAGTACTTC
CDR3: CATSRDAARGGETQYF

D: TRBD1
V: TRBV6-8
size: few
J: TRBJ1-2
DNA: TGTGCCAGCTACGGGACAGGGCCATTCTATGGCTACACCTTC
CDR3: CASYGTGPFYGYTF

D: .
V: TRBV28
size: .
J: TRBJ2-5
DNA: TGTGCCAGCAGTTTAGCCCAGAGGGGGGAGACCCAGTACTTC
CDR3: CASSLAQRGETQYF

D: TRBD1
V: TRBV19
size: .
J: TRBJ1-1
DNA: TGTGCCAGTAGTAACCGGGACAGCACCACTGAAGCTTTCTTT
CDR3: CASSNRDSTTEAFF

D: .
V: TRBV11-3
size: .
J: TRBJ2-3
DNA: TGTGCCAGCAGCTTAAGTCGCCCAGGTTCCTCAGATACGCAGTATTTT
CDR3: CASSLSRPGSSDTQYF

D: .
V: TRBV29-1
size: .
J: TRBJ1-1
DNA: TGCAGCGTTGAACCCTATATGAACACTGAAGCTTTCTTT
CDR3: CSVEPYMNTEAFF

D: .
V: TRBV5-1
size: .
J: TRBJ1-2
DNA: TGCGCCAGCAGCTTGGCCCAGGGCGGCTATGGCTACACCTTC
CDR3: CASSLAQGGYGYTF

D: .
V: TRBV15
size: .
J: TRBJ1-3
DNA: TGTGCCACCAGCAGAGATCTCACTGGAAACACCATATATTTT
CDR3: CATSRDLTGNTIYF

D: TRBD1
V: TRBV28
size: .
J: TRBJ1-2
DNA: TGTGCCAGCAGTTCTCAGCCCGGGACAGGTGGCTACACCTTC
CDR3: CASSSQPGTGGYTF

D: TRBD2
V: TRBV14
size: .
J: TRBJ2-3
DNA: TGTGCCAGCAGCCGCTTAGCGGGGGTAGAGGTTACGCAGTATTTT
CDR3: CASSRLAGVEVTQYF

D: TRBD2
V: TRBV28
size: .
J: TRBJ2-3
DNA: TGTGCCAGCAGTTGGCTAGCGGGAGGGCCGGGTCGCACAGATACGCAGTATTTT
CDR3: CASSWLAGGPGRTDTQYF

D: .
V: TRBV15
size: .
J: TRBJ1-2
DNA: TGTGCCACCAGCAGAGAGGTGCTCGGCTATGGCTACACCTTC
CDR3: CATSREVLGYGYTF

D: TRBD2
V: TRBV6-8
size: .
J: TRBJ2-1
DNA: TGTGCCAGCAGTTGCCACCCCCCTGCGGGAGCCTACAATGAGCAGTTCTTC
CDR3: CASSCHPPAGAYNEQFF

D: .
V: TRBV28
size: .
J: TRBJ1-1
DNA: TGTGCCAGCAGTTTAGATCTCTCAGAAGCTTTCTTT
CDR3: CASSLDLSEAFF

D: TRBD1
V: TRBV5-1
size: .
J: TRBJ2-3
DNA: TGCGCCAGCAGCTTGGGGGACAGGGTCACAGATACGCAGTATTTT
CDR3: CASSLGDRVTDTQYF

D: TRBD2
V: TRBV6-8
size: .
J: TRBJ2-5
DNA: TGTGCCAGCAGTTATCGTAGCGGGGGGGCCCGGGAGACCCAGTACTTC
CDR3: CASSYRSGGARETQYF

D: .
V: TRBV1
size: .
J: TRBJ1-3
DNA: TGCGCCAGCAGCCAAGATGGGAGGGGCTCTGGAAACACCATATATTTT
CDR3: CASSQDGRGSGNTIYF

D: .
V: TRBV10-2
size: .
J: TRBJ1-5
DNA: TGCGCCAGCAGTGACAGGGTCCGTCAGCCCCAGCATTTT
CDR3: CASSDRVRQPQHF

D: TRBD1
V: TRBV5-1
size: few
J: TRBJ2-5
DNA: TGCGCCAGCAGCTCGGGACAGGGGAAAGAGACCCAGTACTTC
CDR3: CASSSGQGKETQYF

D: TRBD2
V: TRBV15
size: .
J: TRBJ2-2
DNA: TGTGCCACCACCCGGGCAAGGGAGGGAACCGGGGAGCTGTTTTTT
CDR3: CATTRAREGTGELFF

D: TRBD2
V: TRBV10-2
size: .
J: TRBJ2-7
DNA: TGCGCCAGCAGTGAGCCTAGCGGGGGTCTTTCGCAGTACTTC
CDR3: CASSEPSGGLSQYF

D: TRBD2
V: TRBV5-1
size: .
J: TRBJ2-1
DNA: TGCGCCAGCTCGCGAGATTACCGGGACCTCGGGACTAGCGGGGGGATTGGCAATGAGCAGTTCTTC
CDR3: CASSRDYRDLGTSGGIGNEQFF

D: .
V: TRBV5-1
size: .
J: TRBJ1-1
DNA: TGCGCCAGCAGCTTGGACGGACCGAACACTGAAGCTTTCTTT
CDR3: CASSLDGPNTEAFF

D: .
V: TRBV6-8
size: .
J: TRBJ2-7
DNA: TGTGCCAGCAGTTACGGGCAGGTTAGCTCCTACGAGCAGTACTTC
CDR3: CASSYGQVSSYEQYF

D: TRBD2
V: TRBV7-7
size: once
J: TRBJ2-1
DNA: TGTGCCAGCAGCCAAGTTAGCGGGAGCAATGAGCAGTTCTTC
CDR3: CASSQVSGSNEQFF

D: TRBD1
V: TRBV28
size: .
J: TRBJ1-1
DNA: TGTGCCAGCAGTCCTGGCGACAGGGCAAACACTGAAGCTTTCTTT
CDR3: CASSPGDRANTEAFF

D: TRBD1
V: TRBV18
size: .
J: TRBJ1-4
DNA: TGTGCCAGCTCACCCCCGGGACAGGCTAATGAAAAACTGTTTTTT
CDR3: CASSPPGQANEKLFF

D: TRBD1
V: TRBV5-1
size: .
J: TRBJ1-1
DNA: TGCGCCAGCAGCAAAGGGACAGGGAGGGACACTGAAGCTTTCTTT
CDR3: CASSKGTGRDTEAFF

D: .
V: TRBV7-1
size: .
J: TRBJ2-1
DNA: .
CDR3: CASSGQGHNEQFF

D: TRBD1
V: TRBV10-1
size: .
J: TRBJ1-4
DNA: TGCGCCAGCAGTGTAAACTTGGGACAGGGGGCACTGTGGGGTGAAAAACTGTTTTTT
CDR3: CASSVNLGQGALWGEKLFF

D: .
V: TRBV19
size: .
J: TRBJ2-7
DNA: TGTGCCAGTAGTACTGGACGCCTTGACGAGCAGTACTTC
CDR3: CASSTGRLDEQYF

D: .
V: TRBV25-1
size: once
J: TRBJ2-3
DNA: TGTGCCAGCAGTGACCACCTAGCTCGGGTGGGAGATACGCAGTATTTT
CDR3: CASSDHLARVGDTQYF

D: TRBD1
V: TRBV6-7
size: .
J: TRBJ2-7
DNA: TGTGCCAGCAGTACACGGGGACAGGGGGCCTACGAGCAGTACTTC
CDR3: CASSTRGQGAYEQYF

D: TRBD1
V: TRBV14
size: .
J: TRBJ2-7
DNA: TGTGCCAGCAGCCAGGTGCTGGGACAGGGCTACGAGCAGTACTTC
CDR3: CASSQVLGQGYEQYF

D: .
V: TRBV10-3
size: .
J: TRBJ2-7
DNA: TGTGCCATCAGTGAGTTAGCTGGTTCCTACGAGCAGTACTTC
CDR3: CAISELAGSYEQYF